This TCR beta chain is drawn from a study of cytomegalovirus exposure and HLA in healthy donors. Study results and caveats: The study designated over 150 TCR beta chains cytomegalovirus-associated. Later genetic work tied a missense DCLRE1C variant to beta-chain V and J trimming. Earlier analysis yielded a pattern in which most TCR beta V segments were productive about 90% or about 30% of the time.

There are a few counts of this clone. What it binds is not known. The germline V gene encodes CDR1 ENHRY and CDR2 SYGVKD. V shed 2 bases, J shed 3 bases, and the junction held 5 bases outside the gene matches. The CDR3 is 15 residues long. The PCR employed 60 Vbeta primers together with 13 Jbeta primers. Per the study methods: Later analysis identified around 85 million unique TCR beta chains, approximately 10 million shared. The table came from immunoSEQ multiplex PCR; TCRdb's copy has only in-frame clones and leaves some out. V and J calls and clone size come straight from that table; D and trimming were deduced from the DNA. This sample has some 90,000 clones, with 65% to 85% found just once.

The TCR sequence derives from a man aged 30-40 years in good health and CMV-seronegative. V usage is TRBV10-3 and J usage is TRBJ2-7, with 9 nucleotides matching TRBD1. Material: PBMCs. CDR3 nucleotides: TGTGCCATCAGTGAGGATACAGGGGGCCTCTACGAGCAGTACTTC. Amino acids: CAISEDTGGLYEQYF.